Presented here are 29 T cell receptor beta chains from one specimen sequenced in a study of blood T cells in healthy people across ages. A second PCR, run for roughly 7 to 12 cycles, used a sample-barcoded 5' primer plus a J-beta primer mix. MiXCR, run by TCRdb on the 5' RACE reads, gives a single entry per CDR3 protein. The sample lists 550,000 to 800,000 distinct CDR3 sequences; 32% were seen once. The sequenced material came from blood. Receptor source: a woman older than 75 in good health.

This clonotype showed up many times. This chain joins TRBV4-2 and TRBJ2-7; 7 nucleotides line up with TRBD1. V shed 0 bases and J 5 bases; nucleotides not matched to a gene: 7. From germline, CDR1 is LGHNA and CDR2 YNFKEQ. There are 15 residues in the CDR3. The CDR3 spells CASSQETGMVHEQYF. CDR3 DNA sequence: TGTGCCAGCAGCCAAGAGACAGGGATGGTCCACGAGCAGTACTTC.

This clonotype has just a few counts. This sequence joins TRBV29-1 and TRBJ1-4; 8 nucleotides line up with TRBD1. The CDR3 is made up of 13 amino acids. Germline-derived CDR1 and CDR2 are SQVTM and ANQGSEA. V shed 8 bases and J 8 bases; nucleotides not matched to a gene: 10. The CDR3, as DNA: TGCAGCTTCAAAAAGGACAGGGAAGAAAAACTGTTTTTT. Translated: CSFKKDREEKLFF.

In regard to this clonotype: The germline gene is not matched at one end of the junction; a read error may be the cause. The chain couples TRBV12-3 or TRBV12-4 to TRBJ2-3; 10 bases match TRBD2. There are 16 residues in the CDR3. The CDR3 sequence is CASSRTSGVSTDAQYF. Written as DNA, the CDR3 is TGTGCCAGCAGCAGGACTAGCGGAGTGAGCACAGATGCGCAGTATTTT.

A word on this clonotype: This could be a read error, since a much larger clone is one nucleotide away. V is TRBV5-5 and J is TRBJ2-7; D unclear. CDR1 SGHKS and CDR2 YYEKEE come from the germline V gene (reference sequence). Trimming took off 4 bases at V and 7 bases at J, with 18 bases between the two ends. CDR3 length equals 14 residues. The CDR3: CASSPSPTHNEQYF. The CDR3 bases are TGTGCCAGCAGCCCTTCCCCCACTCACAATGAGCAGTACTTC.

This clonotype showed up many times. This rearrangement joins TRBV7-9 to TRBJ2-5; D may be TRBD1 (6 bases). V lost 4 bases, J lost 4 bases, and 16 bases lay in between. The length of the CDR3 is 15 residues. Germline lookup yields CDR1 SEHNR and CDR2 FQNEAQ (reference sequence). CDR3 region: CASSSSRTERETQYF. CDR3 nucleotides: TGTGCCAGCAGCTCGTCACGGACAGAGCGAGAGACCCAGTACTTC.

This chain uses TRBV5-1 with TRBJ1-5; D is ambiguous. Germline V CDR1 and CDR2: SGHRS, YFSETQ. The V gene lost 3 bases and the J gene lost 7 bases, with 11 bases spanning the gap. The CDR3 is 13 amino acids. The CDR3 sequence is CASSWSPSQPQHF. The CDR3 nucleotides read TGCGCCAGCAGCTGGAGCCCCTCCCAGCCCCAGCATTTT.

About this clonotype itself: The junction and the germline gene differ at one end; a read error may be behind it. The V call is TRBV6-1, the J call TRBJ2-2; 13 bases agree with TRBD2. The CDR3 is 17 amino acids. The germline gives CDR1 MNHNS, CDR2 SASEGT. This CDR3 reads CASSEGRGLAGTGELFF. The CDR3 DNA reads as TGTGCCAGTAGTGAAGGTCGGGGACTAGCGGGGACCGGGGAGCTGTTTTTT.

This clonotype was seen more than once but under ten times. The chain combines TRBV5-1 with TRBJ1-1; the D is unclear. Trimming cost V 3 bases and J 0 bases, with 18 bases left between them. The CDR3 sequence is 17 residues long. The germline V gene encodes CDR1 SGHRS and CDR2 YFSETQ. The CDR3 bases are TGCGCCAGCAGCTGGACCGCTCTGGGAGGGATGAACACTGAAGCTTTCTTT. This codes for CASSWTALGGMNTEAFF.

This sequence joins TRBV4-2 and TRBJ2-3; no definite D call. The length of the CDR3 is 15 residues. V was clipped by 0 bases and J by 2 bases, with 9 bases between them. Germline loops: CDR1 LGHNA, CDR2 YNFKEQ. Written as DNA, the CDR3 is TGTGCCAGCAGCCAAGATGGCCGGTCCACAGATACGCAGTATTTT. Protein: CASSQDGRSTDTQYF.

The table lists this clonotype with a few counts. This chain joins TRBV29-1 and TRBJ1-1; no definite D call. The V end lost 7 bases, the J end lost 8 bases, and 17 bases lay between the germline ends. Germline V gene data show CDR1 as SQVTM and CDR2 as ANQGSEA. The CDR3 sequence is 12 residues long. CDR3 nucleotide sequence: TGCAGCGCCCGAAAGGACGGAACAGAAGCTTTCTTT. This gives the protein CSARKDGTEAFF.

This chain uses TRBV25-1 with TRBJ2-1; D uncertain. Germline V gene lookup returns CDR1 MGHDK and CDR2 SYGVNS. V was shortened by 4 bases and J by 4 bases, with 11 bases between the two germline ends. This CDR3 has 14 residues. The CDR3 protein is CASSGQTGYNEQFF. The DNA for the CDR3 is TGTGCCAGCAGTGGCCAGACTGGATACAATGAGCAGTTCTTC.

This clonotype was counted at least ten times. The V and J genes are TRBV3-1 and TRBJ1-2; D is unclear. V was clipped by 1 base and J by 3 bases, with 12 bases between them. There are 15 residues in the CDR3. The germline V gene has CDR1 LGHDT and CDR2 YNNKEL (reference sequence). The CDR3 nucleotides read TGTGCCAGCAGCCAAGCGCCAGGAACGGACTATGGCTACACCTTC. Translating gives CASSQAPGTDYGYTF.

This clonotype appeared many times. This chain joins TRBV2 and TRBJ2-7, with TRBD1 identical over 11 bases. The CDR3 contains 14 residues. Germline loops: CDR1 SNHLY, CDR2 FYNNEI. Unmatched junction bases numbered 6, after V lost 6 bases and J lost 5 bases. This CDR3 is CASSADRGHDEQYF. The CDR3 DNA sequence: TGTGCCAGCAGCGCGGACAGGGGGCACGACGAGCAGTACTTC.

This clonotype was seen ten or more times. This chain uses TRBV25-1 with TRBJ2-7, with D perhaps matching TRBD1 or TRBD2 (7 bases each). The CDR3 is 14 amino acids. Germline CDR1 reads MGHDK; CDR2 reads SYGVNS. The ends were cut back, 3 bases at V and 2 bases at J, with 11 bases in the middle. The CDR3 DNA follows: TGTGCCAGCAGTGACAGGGGGGGTGCCTACGAGCAGTACTTC. It encodes CASSDRGGAYEQYF.

This clonotype has a count of ten or more. The chain has TRBV4-1 and TRBJ2-7, with 12 bases matching TRBD2. Germline CDR1 reads MGHRA; CDR2 reads YSYEKL. V shed 4 bases, J shed 5 bases, and the junction held 6 bases outside the gene matches. The CDR3 spans 15 residues. CDR3 in amino acids: CASSLGLAGTHEQYF. The CDR3 nucleotides are TGCGCCAGCAGCCTGGGACTAGCGGGCACACACGAGCAGTACTTC.

This clonotype was observed at least ten times. This rearrangement joins TRBV25-1 to TRBJ1-2; D is unclear. Germline-derived CDR1 and CDR2 are MGHDK and SYGVNS. This CDR3 has 12 amino acids. V was clipped by 3 bases and J by 4 bases, with 6 bases between them. The CDR3, as DNA: TGTGCCAGCAGTGACTCCGGCTATGGCTACACCTTC. Its translation: CASSDSGYGYTF.

The rearrangement uses TRBV28 and TRBJ2-7; the D call may be TRBD1 or TRBD2 (5 bases each). V shed 8 bases and J shed 0 bases, with 11 bases lying between them. This CDR3 is 13 amino acids long. The germline CDR1 and CDR2 sequences are MDHEN and SYDVKM. The CDR3 bases are TGTGCCAGCGGGACGGGGCCCTCCTACGAGCAGTACTTC. Translation gives CASGTGPSYEQYF.

There are many counts of this clonotype. The rearrangement uses TRBV7-9 and TRBJ2-3; 9 nucleotides match TRBD1. Germline V gives CDR1 SEHNR, CDR2 FQNEAQ (reference sequence). The V gene end was trimmed by 6 bases and the J gene end by 9 bases; junction bases not matched to a gene: 10. The CDR3 runs 14 residues. The CDR3 DNA follows: TGTGCCAGCAGTTTTTCCGGGACAGGGAAAACGCAGTATTTT. Translated, it gives CASSFSGTGKTQYF. Full variable domain (rest looked up from reference TRBV7-9 and TRBJ2-3): DTGVSQNPRHKITKRGQNVTFRCDPISEHNRLYWYRQTLGQGPEFLTYFQNEAQLEKSRLLSDRFSAERPKGSFSTLEIQRTEQGDSAMYLCASSFSGTGKTQYFGPGTRLTVL.

The CDR3 DNA reads as TGTGCCAGCAGTGAAGCGCTTCGTGGGACGCATTTT. It specifies CASSEALRGTHF. The rearrangement uses TRBV6-1 and TRBJ1-5; perhaps TRBD1 as D (5 bases). This CDR3 has 12 residues. Trimming took off 0 bases at V and 15 bases at J, with 12 bases between the two ends. The germline CDR1 and CDR2 sequences are MNHNS and SASEGT.

This rearrangement joins TRBV20-1 to TRBJ1-1; D ambiguous. V dropped 1 base and J dropped 2 bases, with 11 bases sitting between them. This CDR3 is built from 14 residues. Germline V CDR1 and CDR2: DFQATT, SNEGSKA (reference sequence). Here the CDR3 DNA reads TGCAGTGCTAGAGCGGGCAGCCCCAACACTGAAGCTTTCTTT. It specifies CSARAGSPNTEAFF.

This clonotype was seen many times. The rearrangement uses TRBV5-1 and TRBJ2-7; 9 nucleotides match TRBD1. The CDR3 consists of 14 residues. Per germline, CDR1 SGHRS and CDR2 YFSETQ. V was clipped by 4 bases and J by 6 bases; unmatched bases: 8. DNA of the CDR3: TGCGCCAGCAGCCCCGGGACAGGGTGGGGCGAGCAGTACTTC. Translating gives CASSPGTGWGEQYF.

This chain uses TRBV11-2 with TRBJ2-3; 12 positions agree with TRBD2. CDR3 length: 16 residues. Germline V lookup: CDR1 SGHAT, CDR2 FQNNGV. The J segment lost 3 bases and the V segment lost 4 bases, leaving 5 bases of the junction unmatched. DNA for the CDR3: TGTGCCAGCAGCTCCGGGACTAGCGGGTATACAGATACGCAGTATTTT. It is translated as CASSSGTSGYTDTQYF.

J is TRBJ2-3 and V is TRBV12-3 or TRBV12-4; 10 nucleotides line up with TRBD2. V gave up 4 bases and J gave up 3 bases; unmatched junction bases: 7. This CDR3 comprises 16 residues. DNA of the CDR3: TGTGCCAGCAGTTCCCTCAGCGGGGGGGCTACAGATACGCAGTATTTT. As protein: CASSSLSGGATDTQYF.

About this clonotype: This clone may be a read error of a much larger clone one base away. This chain's CDR3 is CASSLFAGGKNEQYF. The CDR3 DNA follows: TGTGCCAGCAGCTTATTTGCGGGGGGTAAGAATGAGCAGTACTTC. This rearrangement joins TRBV7-2 to TRBJ2-5, with 8 bases identical to TRBD2. Per the germline V gene, CDR1 is SGHTA and CDR2 is FQGNSA. The V gene end was trimmed by 2 bases and the J gene end by 11 bases; junction bases not matched to a gene: 13. This CDR3 region has 15 residues.

Points on this clonotype: One junction end does not reproduce the germline sequence, and a read error may be involved. The chain couples TRBV19 to TRBJ2-5; 12 positions match TRBD2. The CDR3 is 16 amino acids. The germline V gene encodes CDR1 LNHDA and CDR2 SQIVND (reference sequence). CDR3 DNA sequence: TGTGCCGGTAGTTCGCCCGGGACTAGCGGGCAAGAGACCCAGTACTTC. It codes for CAGSSPGTSGQETQYF.

This clonotype was seen ten or more times. This chain uses TRBV7-8 with TRBJ2-3; no definite D call. The CDR3 is made up of 12 amino acids. The V and J ends lost 4 bases and 6 bases respectively, with 8 bases between them. CDR1 SGHVS and CDR2 FQNEAQ come from the germline V gene. The CDR3 loop is CASSSDYDTQYF. The DNA of the CDR3 is TGTGCCAGCAGCTCGGATTACGATACGCAGTATTTT.

The V call is TRBV18, the J call TRBJ2-4; TRBD2 matches at 10 bases. V lost 1 base to trimming and J lost 1 base; unmatched junction nucleotides: 10. Germline V lookup: CDR1 KGHSH, CDR2 LQKENI. The CDR3 is made up of 19 amino acids. The CDR3 here is CASSPLAAGGPVAKNIQYF. The DNA of the CDR3 is TGTGCCAGCTCACCACTAGCAGCGGGGGGGCCCGTGGCCAAAAACATTCAGTACTTC.

This clonotype was counted at least ten times. The J gene is TRBJ2-3, the V gene TRBV29-1; no firm D call. Trimming left V 3 bases short and J 1 base short, with 2 bases between. The CDR3 runs to 11 residues. Germline V gene data show CDR1 as SQVTM and CDR2 as ANQGSEA. The CDR3 DNA reads TGCAGCGTTGATCGCACAGATACGCAGTATTTT. Protein sequence: CSVDRTDTQYF.

This clonotype has just a few counts. The rearrangement joins TRBV11-2 to TRBJ2-3; D is perhaps TRBD2 (6 bases). The V end was cut by 0 bases, the J end by 6 bases, with 10 bases between. This CDR3 is built from 14 residues. Germline V lookup: CDR1 SGHAT, CDR2 FQNNGV. CDR3 DNA sequence: TGTGCCAGCAGCTTAGATCCGGCGGGGGATACGCAGTATTTT. This sequence encodes CASSLDPAGDTQYF.